The T cell receptor beta chain described here comes from a study of low-dose radiotherapy and immunotherapy resistance in tumors. At the level of the study: One day before radiation and immunotherapy, intravenous cyclophosphamide 200 mg/m2 was administered, with this repeated every two weeks.

Time point denoted: before trial treatment. Treatment combined nivolumab, ipilimumab, aspirin, low-dose cyclophosphamide and low-dose radiotherapy in a dose-escalation trial. Eligible patients bore advanced solid tumors devoid of tumor-infiltrating lymphocytes. CDR3 length: 13 residues. CDR1 is DFQATT and CDR2 is SNEGSKA in the germline V gene (reference sequence). The germline V and J ends were trimmed by 6 bases and 2 bases, with 10 bases remaining between them. TRAV- and TRBV-specific primers were used for first-strand cDNA, which covered alpha and beta chains. TCR amplification used roughly 20 PCR cycles, a constant-region primer and a V-primer adapter. mRNA isolates were amplified via in vitro transcription. TCRdb used MiXCR to reprocess the reads, holding one entry per CDR3 protein. Of around 80,000 distinct CDR3 sequences listed, 18% were seen once; the top ten hold over 4.5%. The table lists this clonotype with many counts.

The chain carries TRBV20-1 and TRBJ2-2, with a tentative D call TRBD2 (5 bases). The sequence was obtained from a male donor with prostate cancer. This specimen was PBMCs, taken before treatment. The CDR3 region has the DNA TGCAGTGCCGGCGGGCTAAACACCGGGGAGCTGTTTTTT. It is translated as CSAGGLNTGELFF.